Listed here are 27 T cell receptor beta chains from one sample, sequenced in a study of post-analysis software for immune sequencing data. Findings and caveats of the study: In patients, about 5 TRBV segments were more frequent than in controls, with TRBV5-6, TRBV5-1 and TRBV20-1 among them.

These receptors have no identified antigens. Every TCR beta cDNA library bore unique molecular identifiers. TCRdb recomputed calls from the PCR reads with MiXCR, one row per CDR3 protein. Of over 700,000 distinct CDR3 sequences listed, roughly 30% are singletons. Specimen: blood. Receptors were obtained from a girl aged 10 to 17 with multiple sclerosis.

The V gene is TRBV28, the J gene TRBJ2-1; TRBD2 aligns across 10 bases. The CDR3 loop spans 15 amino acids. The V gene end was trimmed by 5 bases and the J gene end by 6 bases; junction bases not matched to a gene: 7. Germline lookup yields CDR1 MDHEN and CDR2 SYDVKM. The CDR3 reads CASSPLAGTVNEQFF. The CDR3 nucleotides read TGTGCCAGCAGTCCACTAGCGGGAACTGTCAATGAGCAGTTCTTC.

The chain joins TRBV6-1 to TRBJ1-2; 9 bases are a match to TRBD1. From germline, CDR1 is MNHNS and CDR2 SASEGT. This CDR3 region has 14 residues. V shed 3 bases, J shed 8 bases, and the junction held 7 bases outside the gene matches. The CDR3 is CASSEGQGSRGYTF. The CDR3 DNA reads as TGTGCCAGCAGTGAGGGACAGGGTTCACGGGGCTACACCTTC.

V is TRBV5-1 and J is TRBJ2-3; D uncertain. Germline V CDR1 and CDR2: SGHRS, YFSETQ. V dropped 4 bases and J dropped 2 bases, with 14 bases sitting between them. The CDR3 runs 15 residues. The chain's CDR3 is CASSPRALYTDTQYF. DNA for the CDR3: TGCGCCAGCAGCCCCCGTGCCTTATACACAGATACGCAGTATTTT.

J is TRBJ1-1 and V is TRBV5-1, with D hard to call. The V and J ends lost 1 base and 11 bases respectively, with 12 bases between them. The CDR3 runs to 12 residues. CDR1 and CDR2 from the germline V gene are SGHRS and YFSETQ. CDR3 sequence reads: CASSLSPRRAFF. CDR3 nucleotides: TGCGCCAGCAGCTTGTCGCCCAGGCGCGCTTTCTTT.

The CDR3 here is CASSFGDPDTQYF. In nucleotides, the CDR3 is TGCGCCAGCAGCTTTGGGGATCCAGATACGCAGTATTTT. This rearrangement joins TRBV5-1 to TRBJ2-3; D remains unclear. Germline V CDR1 and CDR2: SGHRS, YFSETQ. Trimming stripped 2 bases from V and 4 bases from J, with 8 bases between. The CDR3 is 13 residues long.

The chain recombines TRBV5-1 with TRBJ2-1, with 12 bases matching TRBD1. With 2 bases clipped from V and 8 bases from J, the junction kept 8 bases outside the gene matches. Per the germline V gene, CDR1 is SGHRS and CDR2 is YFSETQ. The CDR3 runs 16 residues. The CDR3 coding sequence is TGCGCCAGCAGCTTCCTACCGGGACAGGGGGCGCATGAGCAGTTCTTC. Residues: CASSFLPGQGAHEQFF. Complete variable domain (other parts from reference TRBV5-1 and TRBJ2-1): KAGVTQTPRYLIKTRGQQVTLSCSPISGHRSVSWYQQTPGQGLQFLFEYFSETQRNKGNFPGRFSGRQFSNSRSEMNVSTLELGDSALYLCASSFLPGQGAHEQFFGPGTRLTVL.

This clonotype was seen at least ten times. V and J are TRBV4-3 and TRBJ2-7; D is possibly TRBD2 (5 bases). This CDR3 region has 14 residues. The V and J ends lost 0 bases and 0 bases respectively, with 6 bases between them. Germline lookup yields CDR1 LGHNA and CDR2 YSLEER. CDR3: CASSQDLASYEQYF. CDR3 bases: TGCGCCAGCAGCCAAGACCTAGCCTCCTACGAGCAGTACTTC.

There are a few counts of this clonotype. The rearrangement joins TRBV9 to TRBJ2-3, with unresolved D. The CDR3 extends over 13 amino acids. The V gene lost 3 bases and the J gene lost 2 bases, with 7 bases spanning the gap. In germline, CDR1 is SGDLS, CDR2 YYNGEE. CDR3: CASSAGYTDTQYF. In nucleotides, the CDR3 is TGTGCCAGCAGCGCAGGCTACACAGATACGCAGTATTTT.

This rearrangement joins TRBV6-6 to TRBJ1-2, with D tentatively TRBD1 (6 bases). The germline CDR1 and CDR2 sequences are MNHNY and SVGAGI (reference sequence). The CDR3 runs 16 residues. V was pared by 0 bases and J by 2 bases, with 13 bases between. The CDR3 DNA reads TGTGCCAGCAGTTACTCGAAACAGGGAGAAAACTATGGCTACACCTTC. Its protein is CASSYSKQGENYGYTF.

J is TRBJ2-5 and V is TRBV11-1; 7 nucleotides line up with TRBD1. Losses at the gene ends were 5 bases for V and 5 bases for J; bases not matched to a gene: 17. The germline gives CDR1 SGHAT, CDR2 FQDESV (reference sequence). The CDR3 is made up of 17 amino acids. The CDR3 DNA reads TGTGCCAGCAGCCCACGGCCAGTTGGCAGGGGACAGGAGACCCAGTACTTC. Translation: CASSPRPVGRGQETQYF.

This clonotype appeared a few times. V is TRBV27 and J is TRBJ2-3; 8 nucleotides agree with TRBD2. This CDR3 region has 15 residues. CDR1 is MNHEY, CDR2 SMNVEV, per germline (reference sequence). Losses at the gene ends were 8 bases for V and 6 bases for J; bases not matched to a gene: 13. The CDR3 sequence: CASGPGLGVTDTQYF. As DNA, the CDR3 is TGTGCCAGCGGACCGGGACTAGGGGTCACGGATACGCAGTATTTT.

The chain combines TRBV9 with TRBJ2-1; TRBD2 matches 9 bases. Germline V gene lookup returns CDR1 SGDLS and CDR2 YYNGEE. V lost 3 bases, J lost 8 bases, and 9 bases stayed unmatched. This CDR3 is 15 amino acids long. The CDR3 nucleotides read TGTGCCAGCAGCGGAAGCGGGAGGTCCATGGATGAGCAGTTCTTC. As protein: CASSGSGRSMDEQFF.

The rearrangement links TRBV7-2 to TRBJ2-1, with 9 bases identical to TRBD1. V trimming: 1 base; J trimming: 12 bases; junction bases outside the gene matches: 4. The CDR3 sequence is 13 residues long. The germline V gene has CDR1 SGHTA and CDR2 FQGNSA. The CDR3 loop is CASSLGTGDTQFF. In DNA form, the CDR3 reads TGTGCCAGCAGCTTAGGGACAGGGGACACGCAGTTCTTC.

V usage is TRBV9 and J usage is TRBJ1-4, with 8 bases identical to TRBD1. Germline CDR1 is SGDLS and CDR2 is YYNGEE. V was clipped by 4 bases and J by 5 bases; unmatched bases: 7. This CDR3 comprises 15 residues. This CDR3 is CASSPTGQENEKLFF. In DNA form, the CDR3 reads TGTGCCAGCAGCCCAACGGGACAGGAGAATGAAAAACTGTTTTTT.

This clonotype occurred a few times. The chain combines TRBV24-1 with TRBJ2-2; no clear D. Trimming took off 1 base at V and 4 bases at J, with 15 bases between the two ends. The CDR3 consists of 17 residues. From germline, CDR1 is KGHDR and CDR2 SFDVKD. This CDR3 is CATSDFLLPKGTGELFF. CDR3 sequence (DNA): TGTGCCACCAGTGATTTTCTACTCCCCAAGGGCACCGGGGAGCTGTTTTTT.

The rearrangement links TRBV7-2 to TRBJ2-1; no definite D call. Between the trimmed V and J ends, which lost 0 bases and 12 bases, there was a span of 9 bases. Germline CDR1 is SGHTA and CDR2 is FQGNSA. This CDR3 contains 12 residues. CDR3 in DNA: TGTGCCAGCAGCTTAGCGATTCCAGTGCAGTTCTTC. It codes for CASSLAIPVQFF.

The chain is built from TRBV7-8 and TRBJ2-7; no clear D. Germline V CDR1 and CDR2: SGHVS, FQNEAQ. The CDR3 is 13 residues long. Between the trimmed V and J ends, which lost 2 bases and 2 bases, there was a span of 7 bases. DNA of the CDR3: TGTGCCAGCAGCTTACGGGTTACCTACGAGCAGTACTTC. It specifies CASSLRVTYEQYF.

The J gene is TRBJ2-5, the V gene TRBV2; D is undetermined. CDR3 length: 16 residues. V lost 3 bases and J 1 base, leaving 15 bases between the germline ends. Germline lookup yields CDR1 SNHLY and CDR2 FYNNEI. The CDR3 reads CASSEQPPSLQETQYF. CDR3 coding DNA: TGTGCCAGCAGTGAGCAGCCTCCGAGTCTCCAAGAGACCCAGTACTTC.

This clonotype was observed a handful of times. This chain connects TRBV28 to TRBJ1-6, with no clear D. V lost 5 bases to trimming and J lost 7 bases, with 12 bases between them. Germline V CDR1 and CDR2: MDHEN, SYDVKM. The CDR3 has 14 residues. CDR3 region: CASSPPDTNSPLHF. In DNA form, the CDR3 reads TGTGCCAGCAGTCCTCCAGACACAAATTCACCCCTCCACTTT.

CDR3 protein: CSARDPRGEGQETQYF. CDR3 nucleotides: TGCAGTGCTAGAGATCCCCGGGGGGAGGGCCAAGAGACCCAGTACTTC. The chain employs TRBV20-1 and TRBJ2-5; 7 positions match TRBD2. Germline loops: CDR1 DFQATT, CDR2 SNEGSKA (reference sequence). The junction had 8 bases not matched to a gene; V was cut back by 0 bases and J by 1 base. The CDR3 covers 16 residues.

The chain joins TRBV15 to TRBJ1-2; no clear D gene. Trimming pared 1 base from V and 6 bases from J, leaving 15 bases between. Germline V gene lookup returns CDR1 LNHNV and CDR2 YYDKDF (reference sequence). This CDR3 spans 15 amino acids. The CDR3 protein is CATSRVVEGANGYTF. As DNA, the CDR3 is TGTGCCACCAGCAGAGTAGTCGAGGGTGCAAATGGCTACACCTTC.

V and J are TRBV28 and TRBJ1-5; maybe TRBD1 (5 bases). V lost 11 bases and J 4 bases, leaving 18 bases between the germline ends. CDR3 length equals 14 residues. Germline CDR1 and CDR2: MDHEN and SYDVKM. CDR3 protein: CALDARGVNQPQHF. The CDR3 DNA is TGTGCCCTCGACGCTCGAGGGGTTAATCAGCCCCAGCATTTT.

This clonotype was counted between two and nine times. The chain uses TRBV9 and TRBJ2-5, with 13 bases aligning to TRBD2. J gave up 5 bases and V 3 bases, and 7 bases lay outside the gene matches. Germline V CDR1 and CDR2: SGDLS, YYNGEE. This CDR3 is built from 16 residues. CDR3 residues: CASSATSGGTYETQYF. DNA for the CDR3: TGTGCCAGCAGCGCGACTAGCGGGGGGACCTACGAGACCCAGTACTTC. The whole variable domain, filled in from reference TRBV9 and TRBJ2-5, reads DSGVTQTPKHLITATGQRVTLRCSPRSGDLSVYWYQQSLDQGLQFLIQYYNGEERAKGNILERFSAQQFPDLHSELNLSSLELGDSALYFCASSATSGGTYETQYFGPGTRLLVL.

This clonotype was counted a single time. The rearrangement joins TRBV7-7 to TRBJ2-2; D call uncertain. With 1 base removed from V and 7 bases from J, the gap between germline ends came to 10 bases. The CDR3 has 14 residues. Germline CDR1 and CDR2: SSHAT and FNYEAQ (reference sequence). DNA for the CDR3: TGTGCCAGCAGCTTAGAGTCTACCATCGGGGAGCTGTTTTTT. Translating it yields CASSLESTIGELFF.

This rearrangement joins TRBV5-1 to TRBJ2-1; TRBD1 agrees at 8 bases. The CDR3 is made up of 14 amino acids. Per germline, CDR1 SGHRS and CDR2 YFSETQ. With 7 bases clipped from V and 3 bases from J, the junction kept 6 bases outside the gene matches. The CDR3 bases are TGCGCCAGCCAAGGGGACAGGAGCTACAATGAGCAGTTCTTC. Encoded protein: CASQGDRSYNEQFF.

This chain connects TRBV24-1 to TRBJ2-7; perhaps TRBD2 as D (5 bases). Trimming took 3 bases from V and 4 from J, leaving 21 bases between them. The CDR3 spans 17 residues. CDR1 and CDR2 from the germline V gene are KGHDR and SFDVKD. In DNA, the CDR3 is TGTGCCACCAGTGATCCGCGGGCCGGAAGGCAACAATACGAGCAGTACTTC. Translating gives CATSDPRAGRQQYEQYF.

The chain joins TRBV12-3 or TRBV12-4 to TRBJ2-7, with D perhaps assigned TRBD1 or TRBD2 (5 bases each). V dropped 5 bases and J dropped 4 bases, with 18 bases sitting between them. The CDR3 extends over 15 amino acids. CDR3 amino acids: CASSRGTEKVYEQYF. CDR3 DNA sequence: TGTGCCAGCAGTAGAGGGACGGAGAAGGTGTACGAGCAGTACTTC.